This entry lists 9 T cell receptor beta chains sequenced from one sample in a study of blood T cell repertoires in COVID-19. Sequenced by immunoSEQ multiplex PCR; TCRdb stores in-frame clones only, minus some. The sample has some 170,000 clones, 84% seen once. The specimen was PBMCs or T cells enriched from blood (not recorded which). All receptors come from a man aged 45-65 years who had recovered from COVID-19.

The chain carries TRBV11-2 and TRBJ2-7, with D possibly matching TRBD2 (7 bases). There are 16 residues in the CDR3. V gave up 2 bases and J gave up 3 bases, with 17 bases separating them. Germline-derived CDR1 and CDR2 are SGHAT and FQNNGV. This CDR3 reads CASSLNLGGGGYEQYF. CDR3 bases: TGTGCCAGCAGCTTAAACCTGGGGGGGGGCGGCTACGAGCAGTACTTC. The full variable domain, completed using reference TRBV11-2 and TRBJ2-7, is EAGVAQSPRYKIIEKRQSVAFWCNPISGHATLYWYQQILGQGPKLLIQFQNNGVVDDSQLPKDRFSAERLKGVDSTLKIQPAKLEDSAVYLCASSLNLGGGGYEQYFGPGTRLTVT.

The rearrangement joins TRBV5-6 to TRBJ1-2; D is uncertain. CDR1 SGHDT and CDR2 YYEEEE come from the germline V gene. Trimming took off 4 bases at V and 8 bases at J, with 18 bases between the two ends. This CDR3 region has 14 residues. Here the CDR3 reads CASSILAGQQGYTF. CDR3 DNA: TGTGCCAGCAGCATCTTGGCTGGGCAACAAGGCTACACCTTC.

The chain carries TRBV3-1 (or the pseudogene TRBV3-2) and TRBJ2-1; TRBD2 might be the D (5 bases). Per the germline V gene, CDR1 is LGHDT and CDR2 is YNNKEL (reference sequence). The CDR3 has 15 residues. V was cut by 4 bases and J by 9 bases, with 19 bases left in between. This CDR3 reads CASSPTLVGLGEQFF. CDR3 nucleotide sequence: TGTGCCAGCAGCCCGACACTAGTCGGATTGGGTGAGCAGTTCTTC.

This clone was seen a single time. The chain links TRBV12-3 or TRBV12-4 to TRBJ2-1; D is perhaps TRBD1 (5 bases). The length of the CDR3 is 11 residues. The V gene lost 6 bases and the J gene lost 15 bases, with 15 bases spanning the gap. CDR3 bases: TGTGCCAGCAGAACAGGTTCAAATCCGTTCTTC. Its translation: CASRTGSNPFF.

The chain employs TRBV27 and TRBJ2-3, with 8 bases lining up with TRBD2. Germline V gene lookup returns CDR1 MNHEY and CDR2 SMNVEV (reference sequence). The CDR3 runs 15 residues. J gave up 2 bases and V 5 bases, and 6 bases lay outside the gene matches. Here the CDR3 DNA reads TGTGCCAGCAGTCCCCGGGGGGGAATCACAGATACGCAGTATTTT. Its translation: CASSPRGGITDTQYF.

The chain links TRBV3-1 (or the pseudogene TRBV3-2) to TRBJ1-4; D uncertain. Trimming took 9 bases from V and 3 from J, leaving 11 bases between them. Germline assignment: CDR1 LGHDT and CDR2 YNNKEL (reference sequence). This CDR3 is built from 13 residues. CDR3: CASAGSPNEKLFF. Here the CDR3 DNA reads TGTGCCAGTGCCGGGTCCCCTAATGAAAAACTGTTTTTT.

The V gene is TRBV6-5, the J gene TRBJ1-6; tentatively, D is TRBD1 (6 bases). Germline V lookup: CDR1 MNHEY, CDR2 SVGAGI. The CDR3 totals 16 residues. Between the trimmed V and J ends, which lost 4 bases and 9 bases, there was a span of 19 bases. The CDR3 protein is CASSLSMAGASSPLHF. CDR3 in DNA: TGTGCCAGCAGTTTATCGATGGCGGGGGCGAGTTCACCCCTCCACTTT.

The chain has TRBV5-1 and TRBJ2-3; D unclear. Germline V lookup: CDR1 SGHRS, CDR2 YFSETQ. V lost 0 bases to trimming and J lost 4 bases, with 12 bases between them. The CDR3 is 15 amino acids. The CDR3, as DNA: TGCGCCAGCAGCTTGGATCAGGCATCTTCAGATACGCAGTATTTT. This encodes CASSLDQASSDTQYF.

The CDR3 protein is CASSVVPRPSRGSTNEKLFF. CDR3 in DNA: TGTGCCAGCAGCGTAGTTCCTCGACCCTCCAGAGGGTCAACTAATGAAAAACTGTTTTTT. The V call is TRBV9, the J call TRBJ1-4; no definite D call. The V and J ends lost 0 bases and 0 bases respectively, with 21 bases between them. This CDR3 spans 20 amino acids. Germline CDR1 SGDLS, CDR2 YYNGEE.